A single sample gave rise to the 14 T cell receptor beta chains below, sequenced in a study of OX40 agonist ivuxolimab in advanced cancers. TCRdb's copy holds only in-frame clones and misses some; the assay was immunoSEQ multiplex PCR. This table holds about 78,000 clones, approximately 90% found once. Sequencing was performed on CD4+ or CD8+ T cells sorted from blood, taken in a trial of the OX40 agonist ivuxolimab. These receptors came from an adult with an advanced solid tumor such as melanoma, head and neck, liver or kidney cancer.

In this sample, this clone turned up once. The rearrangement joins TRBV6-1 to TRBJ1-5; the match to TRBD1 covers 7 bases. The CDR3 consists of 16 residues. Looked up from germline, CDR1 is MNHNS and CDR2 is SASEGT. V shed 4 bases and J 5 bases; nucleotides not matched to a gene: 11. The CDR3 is CASSVSLGQGDQPQHF. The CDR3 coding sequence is TGTGCCAGCAGTGTGTCTTTGGGGCAGGGGGATCAGCCCCAGCATTTT.

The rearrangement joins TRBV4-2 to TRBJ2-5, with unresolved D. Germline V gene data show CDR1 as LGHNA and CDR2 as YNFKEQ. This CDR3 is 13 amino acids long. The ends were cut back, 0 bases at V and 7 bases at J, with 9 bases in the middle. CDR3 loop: CASSQETAGTQYF. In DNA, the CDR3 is TGTGCCAGCAGCCAAGAGACCGCCGGGACCCAGTACTTC.

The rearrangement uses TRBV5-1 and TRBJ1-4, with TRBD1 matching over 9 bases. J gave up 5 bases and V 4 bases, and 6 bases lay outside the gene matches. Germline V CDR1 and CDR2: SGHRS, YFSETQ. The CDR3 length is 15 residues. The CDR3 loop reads CASSEYGTGNEKLFF. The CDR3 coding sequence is TGCGCCAGCAGCGAATACGGGACAGGGAATGAAAAACTGTTTTTT. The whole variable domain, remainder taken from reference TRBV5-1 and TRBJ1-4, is KAGVTQTPRYLIKTRGQQVTLSCSPISGHRSVSWYQQTPGQGLQFLFEYFSETQRNKGNFPGRFSGRQFSNSRSEMNVSTLELGDSALYLCASSEYGTGNEKLFFGSGTQLSVL.

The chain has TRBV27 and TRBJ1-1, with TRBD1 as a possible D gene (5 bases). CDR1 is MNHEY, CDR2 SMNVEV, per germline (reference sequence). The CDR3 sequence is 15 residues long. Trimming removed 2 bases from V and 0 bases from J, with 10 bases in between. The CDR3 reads CASSLMAGLNTEAFF. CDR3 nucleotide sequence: TGTGCCAGCAGTTTAATGGCAGGGTTGAACACTGAAGCTTTCTTT.

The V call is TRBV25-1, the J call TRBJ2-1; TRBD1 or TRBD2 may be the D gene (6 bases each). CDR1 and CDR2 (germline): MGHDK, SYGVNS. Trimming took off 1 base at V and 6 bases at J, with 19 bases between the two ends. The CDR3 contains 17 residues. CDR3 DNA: TGTGCCAGCAGTGAATTGGAGGGGGGCCTCGGGGGCAATGAGCAGTTCTTC. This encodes CASSELEGGLGGNEQFF.

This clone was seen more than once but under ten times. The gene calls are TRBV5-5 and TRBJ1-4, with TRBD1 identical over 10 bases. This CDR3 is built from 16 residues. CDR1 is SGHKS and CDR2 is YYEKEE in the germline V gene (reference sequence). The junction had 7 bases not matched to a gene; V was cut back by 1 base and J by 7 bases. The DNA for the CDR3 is TGTGCCAGCAGCTTGCGGGACAGGGGTCTGGGTGAAAAACTGTTTTTT. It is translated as CASSLRDRGLGEKLFF.

CDR3 nucleotides: TGCGCCAGCAGCTTGGACGGATACTACGAGCAGTACTTC. Translating it yields CASSLDGYYEQYF. The gene calls are TRBV5-1 and TRBJ2-7; D is unclear. Deletions cut 0 bases from V and 3 bases from J, with 7 bases between. Per germline, CDR1 SGHRS and CDR2 YFSETQ. This CDR3 has 13 amino acids.

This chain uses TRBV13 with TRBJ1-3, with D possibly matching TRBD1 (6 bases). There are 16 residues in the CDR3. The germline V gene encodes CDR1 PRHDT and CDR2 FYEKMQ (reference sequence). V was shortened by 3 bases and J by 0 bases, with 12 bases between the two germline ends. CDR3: CASSFWTVNSGNTIYF. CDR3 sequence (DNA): TGTGCCAGCAGCTTTTGGACAGTAAACTCTGGAAACACCATATATTTT.

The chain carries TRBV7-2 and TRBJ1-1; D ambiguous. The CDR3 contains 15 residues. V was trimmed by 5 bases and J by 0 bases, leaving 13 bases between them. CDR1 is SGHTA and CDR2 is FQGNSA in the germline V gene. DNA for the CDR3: TGTGCCAGCAGCCTTCTCGGACGGTTGAACACTGAAGCTTTCTTT. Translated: CASSLLGRLNTEAFF.

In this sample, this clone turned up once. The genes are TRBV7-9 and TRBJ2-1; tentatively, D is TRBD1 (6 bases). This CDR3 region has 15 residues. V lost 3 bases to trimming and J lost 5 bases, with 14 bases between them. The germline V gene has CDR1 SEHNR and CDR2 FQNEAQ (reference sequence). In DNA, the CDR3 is TGTGCCAGCAGCTTGGCAGGGGCTTACGACAATGAGCAGTTCTTC. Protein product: CASSLAGAYDNEQFF.

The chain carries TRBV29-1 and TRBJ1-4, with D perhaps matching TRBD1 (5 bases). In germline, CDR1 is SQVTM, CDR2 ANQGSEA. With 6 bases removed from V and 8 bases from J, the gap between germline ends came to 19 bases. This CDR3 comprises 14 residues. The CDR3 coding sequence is TGCAGCGTGCGATCAGGGTATTCGGGAGAAAAACTGTTTTTT. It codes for CSVRSGYSGEKLFF.

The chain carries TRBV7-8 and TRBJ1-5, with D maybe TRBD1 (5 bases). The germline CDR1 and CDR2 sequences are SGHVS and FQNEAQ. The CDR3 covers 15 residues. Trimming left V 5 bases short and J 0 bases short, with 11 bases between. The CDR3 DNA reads TGTGCCAGCAGCAAAGGGGAAAGTAGCAATCAGCCCCAGCATTTT. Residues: CASSKGESSNQPQHF.

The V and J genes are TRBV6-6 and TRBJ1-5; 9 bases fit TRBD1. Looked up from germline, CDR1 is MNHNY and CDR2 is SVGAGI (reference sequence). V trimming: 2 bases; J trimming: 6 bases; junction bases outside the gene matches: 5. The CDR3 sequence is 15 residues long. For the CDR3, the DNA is TGTGCCAGCAGTTACCCGGGACAGGGTTTTCAGCCCCAGCATTTT. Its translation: CASSYPGQGFQPQHF.

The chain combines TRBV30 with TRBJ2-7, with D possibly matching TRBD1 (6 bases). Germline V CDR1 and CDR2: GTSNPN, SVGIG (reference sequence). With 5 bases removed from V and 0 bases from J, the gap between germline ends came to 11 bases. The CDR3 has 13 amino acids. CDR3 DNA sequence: TGTGCCTGGCACAGGGCTAGCTCCTACGAGCAGTACTTC. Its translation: CAWHRASSYEQYF.